This TCR beta chain was sequenced in a study of PD-1 blockade in classical Hodgkin lymphoma. Study-level points and caveats: Newly diagnosed patients and complete responders had comparable diversity at baseline. Before treatment, TCR diversity in newly diagnosed patients was reportedly lower than in healthy donors.

The CDR3 spans 14 residues. Germline CDR1 reads SGHTA; CDR2 reads FQGNSA. Libraries were prepared by immunoSEQ multiplex PCR; TCRdb keeps only in-frame clonotypes and omits some of them. This sample has about 43,000 clones, with approximately 79% found just once. Comment on this clone: The antigen is undetermined.

With no exception, relapse followed autologous stem cell transplantation in all patients, and brentuximab vedotin exposure varied. This clonotype was sampled from a human donor with classical Hodgkin lymphoma. The sample in question was peripheral blood mononuclear cells (PBMCs), obtained before the second cycle of nivolumab. The V call is TRBV7-2, the J call TRBJ2-5, with TRBD1 matching over 9 bases. The end of the DNA is better explained by TRBJ2-7, so the J call may be wrong. CDR3 DNA: TGTGCCAGCAGCTTCCCGGGACAGGGCTACGAGCAGTACTTC. It codes for CASSFPGQGYEQYF.